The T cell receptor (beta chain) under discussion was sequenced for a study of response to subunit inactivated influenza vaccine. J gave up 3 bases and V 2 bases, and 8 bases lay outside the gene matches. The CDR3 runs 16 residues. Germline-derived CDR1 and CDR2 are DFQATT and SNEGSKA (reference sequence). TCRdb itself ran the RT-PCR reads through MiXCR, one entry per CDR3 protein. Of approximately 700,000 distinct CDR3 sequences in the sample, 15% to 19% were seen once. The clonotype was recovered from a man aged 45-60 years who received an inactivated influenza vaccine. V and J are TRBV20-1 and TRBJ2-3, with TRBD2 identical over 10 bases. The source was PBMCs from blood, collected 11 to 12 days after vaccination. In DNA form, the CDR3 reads TGCAGTGCTAGACCATCTAGCGGGAGTGGTACAGATACGCAGTATTTT. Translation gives CSARPSSGSGTDTQYF.